The rows below give T cell receptor beta chains drawn from one sample of a study of cytomegalovirus exposure and HLA in healthy donors. Clones were sequenced by immunoSEQ multiplex PCR, and TCRdb holds only the in-frame ones, with some missing. The data include approximately 200,000 clones; the top ten clones carry around 0.7%. The specimen sequenced was PBMCs. The receptors shown here come from a boy aged 5 to 17 in good health and CMV-seronegative. Each CDR3 is given with its conserved first and last residue. The D gene is left open where the match is weak.

v_call: TRBV5-1
d_call: NA
j_call: TRBJ1-2
cdr3_nt: TGCGCCAGCAGCTTGGATGGCTGGGGAGCTAACTATGGCTACACCTTC
cdr3_aa: CASSLDGWGANYGYTF

v_call: TRBV10-3
d_call: TRBD2
j_call: TRBJ2-1
cdr3_nt: TGTGCCATCAAAAGCGGGGACTACAATGAGCAGTTCTTC
cdr3_aa: CAIKSGDYNEQFF

v_call: TRBV5-1
d_call: TRBD2
j_call: TRBJ2-5
cdr3_nt: TGCGCCAGCAGCTTGGGGACTAGCGGGGTGGGAGAGACCCAGTACTTC
cdr3_aa: CASSLGTSGVGETQYF

v_call: TRBV5-4
d_call: NA
j_call: TRBJ2-7
cdr3_nt: TGTGCCAGCAGCTTGACCGCCGCATCCCCTTCACTCGAGCAGTACTTC
cdr3_aa: CASSLTAASPSLEQYF

v_call: TRBV30
d_call: TRBD2
j_call: TRBJ2-7
cdr3_nt: TGTGCCTGGAGACCGGGACTACCCCCCTACGAGCAGTACTTC
cdr3_aa: CAWRPGLPPYEQYF

v_call: TRBV2
d_call: NA
j_call: TRBJ1-1
cdr3_nt: TGTGCCAGCAGTCAGGGAAGGGGGAACACTGAAGCTTTCTTT
cdr3_aa: CASSQGRGNTEAFF

v_call: TRBV5-1
d_call: NA
j_call: TRBJ2-3
cdr3_nt: TGCGCCAGCAGCCCCCGGGTATCCTTCACAGATACGCAGTATTTT
cdr3_aa: CASSPRVSFTDTQYF

v_call: TRBV7-2
d_call: TRBD2
j_call: TRBJ2-5
cdr3_nt: TGTGCCAGCAGCTTTACCAGCGGGGGGGCCTGGGAGACCCAGTACTTC
cdr3_aa: CASSFTSGGAWETQYF

v_call: TRBV5-6
d_call: NA
j_call: TRBJ1-4
cdr3_nt: TGTGCCAGCAGCCAACTTTTTTCGGGAGACGAAAAACTGTTTTTT
cdr3_aa: CASSQLFSGDEKLFF

v_call: TRBV19
d_call: TRBD1
j_call: TRBJ2-7
cdr3_nt: TGTGCCAGTCGACAGGGCTACGAGCAGTACTTC
cdr3_aa: CASRQGYEQYF

v_call: TRBV5-6
d_call: NA
j_call: TRBJ2-7
cdr3_nt: TGTGCCAGCAGCCCGCTAAGGACAGAGTCCTACGAGCAGTACTTC
cdr3_aa: CASSPLRTESYEQYF

v_call: TRBV19
d_call: TRBD2
j_call: TRBJ2-1
cdr3_nt: TGTGCCAGTAGTATATTGCGGACGGGATCGAAACGGGGGGGCATAAATGAGCAGTTCTTC
cdr3_aa: CASSILRTGSKRGGINEQFF

v_call: TRBV5-4
d_call: TRBD2
j_call: TRBJ2-1
cdr3_nt: TGTGCCAGCAGCCCCACTAGCGGGGGGGGTAATGAGCAGTTCTTC
cdr3_aa: CASSPTSGGGNEQFF

v_call: TRBV28
d_call: NA
j_call: TRBJ2-7
cdr3_nt: TGTGCCAGCACAGGACTTTACGAGCAGTACTTC
cdr3_aa: CASTGLYEQYF

v_call: TRBV9
d_call: NA
j_call: TRBJ1-2
cdr3_nt: TGTGCCAGCAGCCCCACCCCGGAGGCCTATGGCTACACCTTC
cdr3_aa: CASSPTPEAYGYTF

v_call: TRBV7-3
d_call: TRBD2
j_call: TRBJ2-1
cdr3_nt: TGTGCCAGCAGCTCATATGGGACTAGCGGGGGTAATGAGCAGTTCTTC
cdr3_aa: CASSSYGTSGGNEQFF

v_call: TRBV5-3
d_call: TRBD2
j_call: TRBJ2-2
cdr3_nt: TGTGCCAGAAGCTCAACCTCTAGCGGTTTACACACCGGGGAGCTGTTTTTT
cdr3_aa: CARSSTSSGLHTGELFF

v_call: TRBV19
d_call: TRBD2
j_call: TRBJ2-3
cdr3_nt: TGTGCCAGTAGCACCGGGACTATTTTAGATACGCAGTATTTT
cdr3_aa: CASSTGTILDTQYF

v_call: TRBV7-8
d_call: NA
j_call: TRBJ1-1
cdr3_nt: TGTGCCAGCAGCTTAGGACGCGGACCGGGGACTGAAGCTTTCTTT
cdr3_aa: CASSLGRGPGTEAFF

v_call: TRBV4-2
d_call: TRBD2
j_call: TRBJ2-3
cdr3_nt: TGTGCCAGCAGCCAAGAAGCGGGATGGTCTTTACTAGCGGGGGTCGGGGATACGCAGTATTTT
cdr3_aa: CASSQEAGWSLLAGVGDTQYF

v_call: TRBV7-9
d_call: TRBD2
j_call: TRBJ2-1
cdr3_nt: TGTGCCAGCAGCGAAGCCAGGAGCGGGGGCTTTAGGGAAAATGAGCAGTTCTTC
cdr3_aa: CASSEARSGGFRENEQFF

v_call: TRBV29-1
d_call: TRBD2
j_call: TRBJ2-1
cdr3_nt: TGCAGCGTTGAAGGAAAGCGGGAAAGCTCCTACAATGAGCAGTTCTTC
cdr3_aa: CSVEGKRESSYNEQFF

v_call: TRBV7-2
d_call: NA
j_call: TRBJ2-7
cdr3_nt: TGTGCCAGCAGCTTAGTTACTGGCCGAGGGGAGCAGTACTTC
cdr3_aa: CASSLVTGRGEQYF

v_call: TRBV5-5
d_call: TRBD1
j_call: TRBJ1-5
cdr3_nt: TGTGCCAGCAGCGATGGGACAGGGCCATATCAGCCCCAGCATTTT
cdr3_aa: CASSDGTGPYQPQHF

v_call: TRBV11-2
d_call: NA
j_call: TRBJ1-4
cdr3_nt: TGTGCCAGCAGCCCGGGGGCAACTAATGAAAAACTGTTTTTT
cdr3_aa: CASSPGATNEKLFF

v_call: TRBV30
d_call: NA
j_call: TRBJ2-3
cdr3_nt: TGTGCCTGGAGTGTAAACAGGGTGCTGGGAAGTGGCACAGATACGCAGTATTTT
cdr3_aa: CAWSVNRVLGSGTDTQYF

v_call: TRBV11-2
d_call: TRBD2
j_call: TRBJ2-5
cdr3_nt: TGTGCCAGCAGCTTACGGCGGGGGTCGGCGAAAGAGACCCAGTACTTC
cdr3_aa: CASSLRRGSAKETQYF